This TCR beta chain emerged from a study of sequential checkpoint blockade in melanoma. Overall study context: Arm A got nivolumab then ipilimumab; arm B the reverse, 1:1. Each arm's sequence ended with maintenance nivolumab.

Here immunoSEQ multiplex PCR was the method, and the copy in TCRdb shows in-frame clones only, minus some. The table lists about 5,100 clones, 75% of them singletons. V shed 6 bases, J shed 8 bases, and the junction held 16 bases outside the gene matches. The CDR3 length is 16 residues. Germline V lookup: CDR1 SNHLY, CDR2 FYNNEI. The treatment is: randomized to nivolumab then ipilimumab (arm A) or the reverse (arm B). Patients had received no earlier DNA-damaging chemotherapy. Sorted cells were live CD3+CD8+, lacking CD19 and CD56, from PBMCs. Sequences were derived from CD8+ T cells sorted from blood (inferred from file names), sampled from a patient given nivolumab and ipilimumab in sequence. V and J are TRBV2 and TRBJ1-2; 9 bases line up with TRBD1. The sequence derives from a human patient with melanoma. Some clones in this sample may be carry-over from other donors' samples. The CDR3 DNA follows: TGTGCCAGCAGCCTTAACTTGAGGGACAGGGCTAGGGGCTACACCTTC. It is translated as CASSLNLRDRARGYTF.